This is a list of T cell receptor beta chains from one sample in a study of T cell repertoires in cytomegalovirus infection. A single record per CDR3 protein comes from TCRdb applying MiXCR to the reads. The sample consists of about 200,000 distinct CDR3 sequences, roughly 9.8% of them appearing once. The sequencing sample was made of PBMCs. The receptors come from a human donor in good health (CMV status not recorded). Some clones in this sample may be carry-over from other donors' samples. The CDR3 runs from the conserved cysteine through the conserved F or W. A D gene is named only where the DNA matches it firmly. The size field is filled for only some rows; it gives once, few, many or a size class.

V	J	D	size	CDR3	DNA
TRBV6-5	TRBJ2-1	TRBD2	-	CASSETSGPYNEQFF	TGTGCCAGCAGTGAAACTAGCGGACCGTACAATGAGCAGTTCTTC
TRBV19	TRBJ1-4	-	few	CASNTAEGNEKLFF	TGTGCCAGTAACACGGCGGAGGGTAATGAAAAACTGTTTTTT
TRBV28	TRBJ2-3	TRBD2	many	CASSSLAGGVDTQYF	TGTGCCAGCAGTTCCCTGGCCGGGGGGGTAGATACGCAGTATTTT
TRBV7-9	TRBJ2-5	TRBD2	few	CASSSGLAGRHLETQYF	TGTGCCAGCAGCTCGGGACTAGCGGGCCGCCACCTGGAGACCCAGTACTTC
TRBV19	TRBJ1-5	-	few	CASSILGLKQPQHF	TGTGCCAGTAGTATTTTAGGTCTCAAGCAGCCCCAGCATTTT
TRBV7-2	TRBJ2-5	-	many	CASSLVIQETQYF	TGTGCCAGCAGCTTAGTTATACAAGAGACCCAGTACTTC
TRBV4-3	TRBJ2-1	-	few	CASSHPAGNAYNEQFF	TGCGCCAGCAGCCACCCGGCTGGGAATGCCTACAATGAGCAGTTCTTC
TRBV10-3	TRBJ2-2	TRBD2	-	CAIALPGTGGRARNTGELFF	TGTGCCATCGCCTTACCCGGGACTGGCGGGAGGGCCCGGAACACCGGGGAGCTGTTTTTT
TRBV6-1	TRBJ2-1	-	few	CASTPGVEVLEQFF	TGTGCCAGCACCCCGGGGGTTGAGGTTCTTGAGCAGTTCTTC
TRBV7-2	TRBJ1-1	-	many	CASSPRQGGRVEAFF	TGTGCCAGCAGCCCGCGGCAGGGCGGGCGGGTTGAAGCTTTCTTT
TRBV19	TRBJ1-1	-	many	CASSRSVKNTEAFF	TGTGCCAGTAGTAGGTCCGTAAAGAACACTGAAGCTTTCTTT
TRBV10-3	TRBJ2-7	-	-	CAIMEPSGRSSYEQYF	TGTGCCATCATGGAACCCTCGGGCCGGTCCTCCTACGAGCAGTACTTC
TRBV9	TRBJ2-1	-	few	CASSVATTGEQFF	TGTGCCAGCAGCGTAGCTACAACGGGTGAGCAGTTCTTC
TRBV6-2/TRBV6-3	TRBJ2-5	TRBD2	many	CASRRTSGRRETQYF	TGTGCCAGCAGGAGGACGAGCGGGAGGCGGGAGACCCAGTACTTC
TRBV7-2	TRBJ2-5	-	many	CASSLAGDLGTQYF	TGTGCCAGCAGCTTAGCCGGTGACTTGGGAACCCAGTACTTC
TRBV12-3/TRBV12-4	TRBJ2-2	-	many	CASSPNIRSGELFF	TGTGCCAGCAGTCCTAATATTAGATCCGGGGAGCTGTTTTTT
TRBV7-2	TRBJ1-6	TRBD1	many	CASSRQPGQGARISYNSPLHF	TGTGCCAGCAGCCGGCAGCCGGGACAGGGGGCTAGAATCTCCTATAATTCACCCCTCCACTTT
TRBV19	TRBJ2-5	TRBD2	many	CASSASPASGGQETQYF	TGTGCCAGTTCGGCATCACCGGCTAGCGGGGGTCAAGAGACCCAGTACTTC
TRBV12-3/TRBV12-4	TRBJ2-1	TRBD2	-	CASRSLAGVYNEQFF	TGTGCCAGCAGGTCCCTAGCGGGGGTGTACAATGAGCAGTTCTTC
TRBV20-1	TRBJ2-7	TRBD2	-	CSAREAGGPREQYF	TGCAGTGCTAGAGAGGCGGGAGGGCCCCGGGAGCAGTACTTC
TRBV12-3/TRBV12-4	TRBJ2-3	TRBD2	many	CASTKGALAGGVDTQYF	TGTGCCAGCACCAAAGGAGCACTAGCGGGAGGGGTGGATACGCAGTATTTT
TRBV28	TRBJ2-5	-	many	CASSSGETQYF	TGTGCCAGCAGTTCTGGAGAGACCCAGTACTTC
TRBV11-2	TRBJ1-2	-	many	CASSLIRRGGYTF	TGTGCCAGCAGCCTTATCAGAAGAGGTGGCTACACCTTC
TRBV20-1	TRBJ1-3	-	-	CSARDQMGTRGNTIYF	TGCAGTGCTAGAGATCAGATGGGGACTCGGGGAAACACCATATATTTT
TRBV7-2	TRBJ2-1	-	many	CASSSWGGANEQFF	TGTGCCAGCAGCTCGTGGGGCGGAGCTAATGAGCAGTTCTTC
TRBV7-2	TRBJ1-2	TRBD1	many	CASSSQGAAGGYTF	TGTGCCAGCAGCTCACAGGGGGCCGCGGGGGGCTACACCTTC
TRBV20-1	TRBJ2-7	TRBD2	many	CSALRGRANEQYF	TGCAGTGCTCTTAGAGGGAGGGCCAACGAGCAGTACTTC
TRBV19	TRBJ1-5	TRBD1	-	CASGRDRGGNQPQHF	TGTGCCAGTGGAAGGGACAGGGGCGGCAATCAGCCCCAGCATTTT
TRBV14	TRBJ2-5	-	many	CASSQPQGQETQYF	TGTGCCAGCAGCCAACCACAGGGCCAAGAGACCCAGTACTTC
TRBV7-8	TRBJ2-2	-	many	CASSLGGQLFTGELFF	TGTGCCAGCAGCTTAGGGGGGCAGCTCTTCACCGGGGAGCTGTTTTTT
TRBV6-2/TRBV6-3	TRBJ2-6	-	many	CASSPHANSGANVLTF	TGTGCCAGCAGCCCTCACGCCAACTCTGGGGCCAACGTCCTGACTTTC
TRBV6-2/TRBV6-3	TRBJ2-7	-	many	CASSYSRLIEYEQYF	TGTGCCAGCAGTTACTCCAGGTTGATCGAATACGAGCAGTACTTC
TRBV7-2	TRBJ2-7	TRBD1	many	CASSLAVAGGEQYF	TGTGCCAGCAGCTTAGCCGTGGCAGGGGGAGAGCAGTACTTC
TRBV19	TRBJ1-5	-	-	CASSMLIGRDYSNQPQHF	TGTGCCAGTAGTATGTTGATTGGAAGGGATTATAGCAATCAGCCCCAGCATTTT
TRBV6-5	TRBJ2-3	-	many	CASSYLQLSTDTQYF	TGTGCCAGCAGTTACCTACAGCTTAGCACAGATACGCAGTATTTT
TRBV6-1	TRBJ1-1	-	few	CASSDYTEAFF	TGTGCCAGCAGTGACTACACTGAAGCTTTCTTT
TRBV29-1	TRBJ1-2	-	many	CSVDIGPKTGYGYTF	TGCAGCGTTGATATCGGGCCAAAAACGGGCTATGGCTACACCTTC
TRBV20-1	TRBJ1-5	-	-	CSATRASVSNQPQHF	TGCAGTGCTACCCGAGCAAGTGTCAGCAATCAGCCCCAGCATTTT
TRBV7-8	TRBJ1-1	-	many	CASSGPKNTEAFF	TGTGCCAGCAGCGGACCCAAGAACACTGAAGCTTTCTTT
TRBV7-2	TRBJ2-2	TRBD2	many	CASSPGLAGNTGELFF	TGTGCCAGCAGCCCGGGACTAGCGGGGAACACCGGGGAGCTGTTTTTT
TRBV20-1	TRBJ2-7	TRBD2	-	CSATGTSGGNLYEQYF	TGCAGTGCTACCGGGACTAGCGGAGGCAACCTCTACGAGCAGTACTTC
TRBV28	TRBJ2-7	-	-	CASSYRWEAGVPQEQYF	TGTGCCAGCAGTTACAGATGGGAGGCAGGGGTCCCTCAGGAGCAGTACTTC
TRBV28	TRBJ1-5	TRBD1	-	CANSLPRGQVQPQHF	TGTGCCAACAGTTTACCCAGGGGGCAGGTTCAGCCCCAGCATTTT
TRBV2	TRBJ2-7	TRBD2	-	CASSDGAGGTSGIYEQYF	TGTGCCAGCAGTGACGGCGCGGGTGGGACTAGCGGGATCTACGAGCAGTACTTC
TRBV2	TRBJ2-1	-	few	CASSAGVFNEQFF	TGTGCCAGCAGTGCCGGGGTCTTCAATGAGCAGTTCTTC
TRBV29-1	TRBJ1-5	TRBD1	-	CSAGQGALGQPQHF	TGCAGCGCCGGACAGGGGGCGCTGGGACAGCCCCAGCATTTT
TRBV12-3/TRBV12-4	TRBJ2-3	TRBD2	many	CASSFASGLTDTQYF	TGTGCCAGCAGTTTCGCTAGCGGACTCACAGATACGCAGTATTTT
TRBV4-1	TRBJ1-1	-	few	CASSQGDRGYTEAFF	TGCGCCAGCAGCCAAGGAGATAGGGGCTACACTGAAGCTTTCTTT
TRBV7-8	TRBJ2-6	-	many	CASSLTSGANVLTF	TGTGCCAGCAGCTTAACCTCTGGGGCCAACGTCCTGACTTTC
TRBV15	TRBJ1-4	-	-	CATSRDATNEKLFF	TGTGCCACCAGCAGGGATGCAACTAATGAAAAACTGTTTTTT
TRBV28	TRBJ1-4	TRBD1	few	CASSFLRQGPREKLFF	TGTGCCAGCAGTTTCCTAAGACAGGGACCTAGGGAAAAACTGTTTTTT
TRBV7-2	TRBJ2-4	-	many	CASSSSTAGAKNIQYF	TGTGCCAGCAGCTCCTCGACTGCCGGGGCCAAAAACATTCAGTACTTC
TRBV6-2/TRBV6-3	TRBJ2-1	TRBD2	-	CASVRGGLDNEQFF	TGTGCCAGCGTCCGGGGGGGCCTGGACAATGAGCAGTTCTTC
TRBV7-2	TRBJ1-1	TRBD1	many	CASSLSGQGLEAFF	TGTGCCAGCAGCTTATCGGGACAGGGGTTGGAAGCTTTCTTT
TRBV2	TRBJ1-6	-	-	CASSEGGNNSPLHF	TGTGCCAGCAGTGAGGGGGGTAATAATTCACCCCTCCACTTT
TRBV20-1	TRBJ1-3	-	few	CSASLSRGHGNTIYF	TGCAGTGCTTCCCTTAGTCGGGGGCACGGAAACACCATATATTTT
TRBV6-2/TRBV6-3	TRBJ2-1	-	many	CASSYSGNEQFF	TGTGCCAGCAGTTACTCCGGCAATGAGCAGTTCTTC
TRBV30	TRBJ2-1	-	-	CAWSVQGDEQFF	TGTGCCTGGAGTGTACAGGGAGATGAGCAGTTCTTC
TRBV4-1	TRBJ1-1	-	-	CASSQDQSLNTEAFF	TGCGCCAGCAGCCAAGACCAATCTCTCAACACTGAAGCTTTCTTT
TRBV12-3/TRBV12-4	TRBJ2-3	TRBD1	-	CASVGGQVSTDTQYF	TGTGCCAGCGTTGGGGGACAGGTATCGACAGATACGCAGTATTTT